The entry that follows covers one T cell receptor (beta chain) sequence. In TCRdb, the 5' RACE reads were re-called with MiXCR into one record per CDR3 protein. The sample records about 330,000 distinct CDR3 sequences, 10% to 15% being singletons. The data belong to a study of identical twins. CDR3 length: 15 amino acids. Germline V gene lookup returns CDR1 LGHDT and CDR2 YNNKEL (reference sequence). V was shortened by 1 base and J by 6 bases, with 13 bases between the two germline ends. Every one of the donors was a healthy Caucasian. The same data also contributed to another study, on yellow fever vaccine responses in identical twins.

The gene calls are TRBV3-1 and TRBJ2-1, with D unresolved. What was sequenced was CD8+ T cells sorted from blood. The sequence was obtained from a woman aged 18-29 years in good health. CDR3 DNA sequence: TGTGCCAGCAGCCAAGGTCTACCCCCTGGCAATGAGCAGTTCTTC. Its translation: CASSQGLPPGNEQFF.